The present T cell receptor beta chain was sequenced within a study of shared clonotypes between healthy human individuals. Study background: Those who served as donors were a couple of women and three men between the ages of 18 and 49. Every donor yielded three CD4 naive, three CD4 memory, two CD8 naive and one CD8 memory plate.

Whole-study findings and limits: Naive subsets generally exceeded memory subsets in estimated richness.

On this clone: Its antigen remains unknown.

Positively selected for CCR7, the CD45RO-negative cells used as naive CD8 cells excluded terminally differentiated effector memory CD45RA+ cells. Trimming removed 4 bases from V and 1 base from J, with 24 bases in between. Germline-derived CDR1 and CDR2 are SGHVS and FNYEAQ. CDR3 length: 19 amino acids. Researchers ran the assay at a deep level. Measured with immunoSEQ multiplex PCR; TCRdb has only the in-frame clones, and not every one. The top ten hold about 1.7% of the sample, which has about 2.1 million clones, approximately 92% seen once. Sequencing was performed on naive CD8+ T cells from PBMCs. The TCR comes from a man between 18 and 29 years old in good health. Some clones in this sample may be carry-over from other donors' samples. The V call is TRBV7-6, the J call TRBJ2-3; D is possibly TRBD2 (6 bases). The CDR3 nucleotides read TGTGCCAGCAGCTCCCCGGTCTGGGTCGGCGGGATGGGCACAGATACGCAGTATTTT. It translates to CASSSPVWVGGMGTDTQYF.